A selection of T cell receptor beta chains follows, all from one sample in a study of blood T cell repertoires in COVID-19. Assay used: immunoSEQ multiplex PCR; TCRdb lists only in-frame clones, some missing. This sample yields more than 200,000 clones, of which 70% to 90% are seen a single time; 3% to 3.5% belongs to the top ten. The sequenced sample consisted of peripheral blood. The receptors were gathered from a man younger than 35 with active or convalescent COVID-19. Both conserved end residues are part of each CDR3. The D gene is left open where the match is weak. The size entry is marked missing in some rows and otherwise reads once, few, many or a size class.

clone size,V gene,CDR3 length,D gene,J gene,CDR3 DNA,CDR3 protein
-,TRBV19,16,-,TRBJ1-5,TGTGCCAGCCAAGATTCTTTTTTACAGGTACAACAGCCCCAGCATTTT,CASQDSFLQVQQPQHF
-,TRBV12-5,15,TRBD1,TRBJ2-1,TGTGCTAGTGGCCCGGGACAGGGGGCCTACAATGAGCAGTTCTTC,CASGPGQGAYNEQFF
once,TRBV6-2/TRBV6-3,11,-,TRBJ1-5,TGTGCCAGCAGTTTACGGGGGCCCCAGCATTTT,CASSLRGPQHF
-,TRBV4-1,18,-,TRBJ1-2,TGCGCCAGCAGCCAACCTCCCCCCAGGCGGGAAATCGACTATGGCTACACCTTC,CASSQPPPRREIDYGYTF
-,TRBV19,16,TRBD1,TRBJ1-4,TGTGCCAGTAGTATTCGACAGGGAGCAACTAATGAAAAACTGTTTTTT,CASSIRQGATNEKLFF
-,TRBV5-1,15,TRBD2,TRBJ2-5,TGCGCCAGCACCCAAGGCGGGGGGCTGGACGAGACCCAGTACTTC,CASTQGGGLDETQYF
-,TRBV7-3,14,-,TRBJ2-1,TGTGCCAGCAGCCCAAGCGCTGGCTTTTTTGAGCAGTTCTTC,CASSPSAGFFEQFF
-,TRBV7-8,16,-,TRBJ1-4,TGTGCCAGCAGCTTAGTCAATACAGGGTTTAATGAAAAACTGTTTTTT,CASSLVNTGFNEKLFF
-,TRBV5-5,18,TRBD1,TRBJ1-1,TGTGCCAGCAGGTTGCTATATGGGACAGGGGGGAAGAACACTGAAGCTTTCTTT,CASRLLYGTGGKNTEAFF
-,TRBV15,14,TRBD2,TRBJ2-5,TGTGCCACCAGCAATGTAGCGGGCCAAGAGACCCAGTACTTC,CATSNVAGQETQYF
-,TRBV14,17,TRBD2,TRBJ2-7,TGTGCCAGCAGCCAAGGAAGGGGCCTAGCGGACGATTACGAGCAGTACTTC,CASSQGRGLADDYEQYF
-,TRBV30,16,TRBD2,TRBJ2-5,TGTGCCTGGAACGAAGTCCAGCGGGGGTTCGTTGAGACCCAGTACTTC,CAWNEVQRGFVETQYF
-,TRBV19,14,-,TRBJ2-2,TGTGCCAGTATGGGCCAGGGCAGAACCGGGGAGCTGTTTTTT,CASMGQGRTGELFF
-,TRBV9,14,-,TRBJ1-2,TGTGCCAGCAGCGTAGCAGACAGGTCTTATGGCTACACCTTC,CASSVADRSYGYTF
-,TRBV5-1,15,-,TRBJ2-5,TGCGCCAGCAGCTCACTAGCCTTCGGGTTAGAGACCCAGTACTTC,CASSSLAFGLETQYF
once,TRBV5-6,18,TRBD2,TRBJ2-2,TGTGCCAGCAGCGCCGGACTAGCGGGGGGTCCTACAGTCGGGGAGCTGTTTTTT,CASSAGLAGGPTVGELFF
-,TRBV29-1,12,-,TRBJ2-3,TGCAGCGTTGTTGGAGGGGCGGATACGCAGTATTTT,CSVVGGADTQYF
-,TRBV9,14,-,TRBJ2-7,TGTGCCAGCAGCGTAGGACGGAGCTCCTACGAGCAGTACTTC,CASSVGRSSYEQYF
few,TRBV27,16,TRBD1,TRBJ2-2,TGTGCCAGCAGGTCGGAGACAGGGCTTCGTATCGGGGAGCTGTTTTTT,CASRSETGLRIGELFF
-,TRBV28,12,TRBD1,TRBJ1-2,TGTGCCAGCAGTCAGGGGGTCTATGGCTACACCTTC,CASSQGVYGYTF
-,TRBV30,13,-,TRBJ1-2,TGTGCCGGTCTGAATCAGTGGAACTATGGCTACACCTTC,CAGLNQWNYGYTF
-,TRBV6-6,14,TRBD2,TRBJ2-1,TGTGCCAGCAGTTCCGGGACTAGACGGTTTGAGCAGTTCTTC,CASSSGTRRFEQFF
-,TRBV12-5,15,-,TRBJ2-1,TGTGCTAGTGGTTTGGGACAGGGTGGAGGGAATGAGCAGTTCTTC,CASGLGQGGGNEQFF
-,TRBV9,15,TRBD2,TRBJ2-1,TGTGCCAGCAGCGAGGGGACGGGAGGGGGCAATGAGCAGTTCTTC,CASSEGTGGGNEQFF
-,TRBV7-2,16,TRBD1,TRBJ1-2,TGTGCCAGCAGCTCAACACGGACAGGGGGCAACTATGGCTACACCTTC,CASSSTRTGGNYGYTF
-,TRBV10-3,15,TRBD1,TRBJ1-1,TGTGCCATAAGGGGACAGGGGGTGGTGAACACTGAAGCTTTCTTT,CAIRGQGVVNTEAFF
few,TRBV15,14,-,TRBJ1-4,TGTGCCACCGGGGGCGGTTCAACTAATGAAAAACTGTTTTTT,CATGGGSTNEKLFF
-,TRBV7-8,15,TRBD2,TRBJ2-1,TGTGCCAGCAGCTTAGGACTAGCGGAATACAATGAGCAGTTCTTC,CASSLGLAEYNEQFF
few,TRBV19,15,TRBD1,TRBJ2-1,TGTGCCAGTAGTCAGGGGACAGGCGGGTACAATGAGCAGTTCTTC,CASSQGTGGYNEQFF
-,TRBV5-6,15,-,TRBJ1-1,TGTGCCAGCAGCTTGCGCGGATCAGAGAACACTGAAGCTTTCTTT,CASSLRGSENTEAFF
once,TRBV30,13,-,TRBJ1-2,TGTGCCTGGACCCAGGGGATGGCCTATGGCTACACCTTC,CAWTQGMAYGYTF
-,TRBV7-2,14,TRBD1,TRBJ2-7,TGTGCCAGCAGCCTCAGGGCAGGGGGCTGGGAGCAGTACTTC,CASSLRAGGWEQYF
-,TRBV10-3,13,-,TRBJ2-1,TGTGCCATCTCGGGTGAGCCCGGCAGTGAGCAGTTCTTC,CAISGEPGSEQFF
-,TRBV2,12,-,TRBJ1-1,TGTGCCAGCAGCTCCACAGGGACTGAAGCTTTCTTT,CASSSTGTEAFF
once,TRBV5-6,12,-,TRBJ1-1,TGTGCCAGCAGCTTTCAACTATTTGAAGCTTTCTTT,CASSFQLFEAFF
-,TRBV9,17,TRBD2,TRBJ2-2,TGTGCCAGCAGCGTAGTTCGCGGGGGGGCGGGCACCGGGGAGCTGTTTTTT,CASSVVRGGAGTGELFF
-,TRBV2,12,-,TRBJ1-1,TGTGCCAGCAGTGAAGTGAGTCTTGAAGCTTTCTTT,CASSEVSLEAFF
-,TRBV6-5,15,TRBD1,TRBJ1-6,TGTGCCAGCAGTTATTCCACAGGGGTGAATTCACCCCTCCACTTT,CASSYSTGVNSPLHF
once,TRBV24-1,14,TRBD1,TRBJ2-3,TGTGCCACTGGGGACAGGATAAGCACAGATACGCAGTATTTT,CATGDRISTDTQYF
-,TRBV19,14,-,TRBJ1-3,TGTGCCAGTAGCAGGGTAGAGTCTGGAAACACCATATATTTT,CASSRVESGNTIYF
-,TRBV28,14,-,TRBJ2-5,TGTGCCAGCAGCCCCCCCGGGGGGCTTAAGACCCAGTACTTC,CASSPPGGLKTQYF
-,TRBV12-3/TRBV12-4,13,-,TRBJ1-2,TGTGCCAGCAGTTTAAGTATTTACAGGGGCTACACCTTC,CASSLSIYRGYTF
-,TRBV28,14,TRBD2,TRBJ2-7,TGTGCCAGCAGCTTGACTAGCAGGACTGATAAGCAGTACTTC,CASSLTSRTDKQYF
-,TRBV28,13,-,TRBJ1-2,TGTGCCAGCAGTTTAGGGCAGGGCTATGGCTACACCTTC,CASSLGQGYGYTF
-,TRBV2,13,-,TRBJ1-3,TGTGCCAGCAGAAGGGGCTCTGGAAACACCATATATTTT,CASRRGSGNTIYF
-,TRBV11-2,14,TRBD1,TRBJ1-2,TGTGCCAGCAGCTTATCGGGACAGGGAAGTGGCTACACCTTC,CASSLSGQGSGYTF
-,TRBV9,13,TRBD1,TRBJ1-1,TGTGCCAGCAGCGTAATTGGACAGGGGGAAGCTTTCTTT,CASSVIGQGEAFF
-,TRBV27,12,-,TRBJ2-7,TGTGCCAGCAGTCGCCCGGACAGCCCTGCGTCTTTC,CASSRPDSPASF
-,TRBV11-2,15,TRBD2,TRBJ2-3,TGTGCCAGCAGCCTAGGGCGGGGGGGCCCAGATACGCAGTATTTT,CASSLGRGGPDTQYF
-,TRBV9,16,TRBD2,TRBJ2-3,TGTGCCAGCGCGAGGCAGATAGCGGGAATCACAGATACGCAGTATTTT,CASARQIAGITDTQYF
-,TRBV9,18,-,TRBJ2-6,TGTGCCAGCAGCGTAGGAAACAGGGCGTCGGGTGGGGCCAACGTCCTGACTTTC,CASSVGNRASGGANVLTF
-,TRBV2,11,-,TRBJ1-1,TGTGCCAGCAGTGATGTCAACAAAGCTTTCTTT,CASSDVNKAFF
-,TRBV5-5,13,-,TRBJ1-2,TGTGCCAGCAGCTTGGAGCTGAGGAATGGCTACACCTTC,CASSLELRNGYTF
-,TRBV7-3,14,TRBD1,TRBJ2-2,TGTGCCAGCAGCTCCACAGGGGGGACCGGGGAGCTGTTTTTT,CASSSTGGTGELFF
-,TRBV10-3,17,TRBD1,TRBJ1-2,TGTGCCATCAGCGGTGAAGGAGGGGGCAACCCTAACTATGGCTACACCTTC,CAISGEGGGNPNYGYTF
-,TRBV5-5,12,-,TRBJ1-2,TGTGCCAGCAGCTTGGGCAGGGATGGCTACACCTTC,CASSLGRDGYTF
-,TRBV2,13,TRBD1,TRBJ1-2,TGTGCCAGCAGTGATCGACAGGGGGACGGCTACACCTTC,CASSDRQGDGYTF
-,TRBV5-1,13,TRBD1,TRBJ2-7,TGCGCCAGCAGCTCAGGACAGGGCTACGAGCAGTACTTC,CASSSGQGYEQYF
once,TRBV5-5,15,-,TRBJ1-2,TGTGCCAGCAGCTTGGGTAGTCAGGGGAGCTATGGCTACACCTTC,CASSLGSQGSYGYTF